The count of the clone carrying this T cell receptor (beta chain) is one. This record comes from a study of blood T cell repertoires in COVID-19. CDR3 length: 13 amino acids. Between the trimmed V and J ends, which lost 4 bases and 6 bases, there was a span of 12 bases. Germline V gene data show CDR1 as SNHLY and CDR2 as FYNNEI. The data were produced by immunoSEQ multiplex PCR, yet TCRdb's version contains in-frame clones alone and is incomplete. The sample records roughly 110,000 clones, 65% to 80% being singletons. The J gene is TRBJ1-2, the V gene TRBV2, with D perhaps TRBD1 (5 bases). The sequenced sample consisted of peripheral blood. The TCR comes from an older man with acute or convalescent COVID-19. The CDR3 protein is CASSGTPLNGYTF. CDR3 DNA: TGTGCCAGCAGTGGGACACCCTTAAATGGCTACACCTTC. Drawing the rest from reference TRBV2 and TRBJ1-2, the complete variable domain is EPEVTQTPSHQVTQMGQEVILRCVPISNHLYFYWYRQILGQKVEFLVSFYNNEISEKSEIFDDQFSVERPDGSNFTLKIRSTKLEDSAMYFCASSGTPLNGYTFGSGTRLTVV.